This TCR beta chain was obtained from a study of shared clonotypes between healthy human individuals. Notes on the study in general: Relative to clonotypes present in all four donors, those not shared had lower generation probabilities.

In the case of this clone: The antigen is not known.

Profiling relied on immunoSEQ multiplex PCR, and the TCRdb table lists in-frame clones only, not all of them. The data hold 950,000 to 1,100,000 clones, with approximately 76% observed a single time. The CDR3 loop spans 17 amino acids. The J segment lost 2 bases and the V segment lost 4 bases, leaving 13 bases of the junction unmatched. The germline CDR1 and CDR2 sequences are MDHEN and SYDVKM. This sequence joins TRBV28 and TRBJ1-2; 7 bases match TRBD1. The TCR comes from a man between 18 and 29 years old in good health. Sequences were obtained from memory CD4+ T cells sorted from blood. Noted subset: CD45RA-negative fraction. The CDR3: CASSSQIYRGPNYGYTF. CDR3 nucleotides: TGTGCCAGCAGTTCCCAAATTTACAGGGGCCCCAACTATGGCTACACCTTC.